What follows are 21 T cell receptor beta chains derived from one specimen sequenced in a study of cytomegalovirus exposure and HLA in healthy donors. The PCR had 60 Vbeta and 13 Jbeta primers. The table came from immunoSEQ multiplex PCR; TCRdb's copy has only in-frame clones and leaves some out. Of approximately 120,000 clones in the sample, about 78% were seen once. The sequencing sample was made of PBMCs. Source of these receptors: a man in his fifties or sixties in good health and CMV-seronegative.

The rearrangement uses TRBV19 and TRBJ1-1, with a tentative D call TRBD1 (5 bases). There are 14 residues in the CDR3. Trimming cost V 3 bases and J 0 bases, with 8 bases left between them. Germline V gene data show CDR1 as LNHDA and CDR2 as SQIVND (reference sequence). For the CDR3, the DNA is TGTGCCAGTAGTATGACAGTAATGAACACTGAAGCTTTCTTT. This translates into CASSMTVMNTEAFF.

The CDR3 nucleotides read TGTGCCAGCACCCCTGGAGGGTTCGGGGCCAACGTCCTGACTTTC. Amino acids: CASTPGGFGANVLTF. The rearrangement joins TRBV7-2 to TRBJ2-6, with a tentative D call TRBD2 (6 bases). With 7 bases removed from V and 4 bases from J, the gap between germline ends came to 14 bases. CDR3 length: 15 residues. Germline CDR1 and CDR2: SGHTA and FQGNSA.

The chain recombines TRBV18 with TRBJ1-1, with 9 bases aligning to TRBD1. V gave up 2 bases and J gave up 4 bases; unmatched junction bases: 8. This CDR3 spans 16 amino acids. In germline, CDR1 is KGHSH, CDR2 LQKENI. CDR3 in amino acids: CASSPDRGSHGTEAFF. CDR3 in DNA: TGTGCCAGCTCACCAGACAGGGGGTCTCATGGCACTGAAGCTTTCTTT.

CDR3 bases: TGTGCCAGCAGACCGGGACAGAACACCGGGGAGCTGTTTTTT. It codes for CASRPGQNTGELFF. The V gene is TRBV6-5, the J gene TRBJ2-2; possibly TRBD1 for D (6 bases). CDR1 is MNHEY and CDR2 is SVGAGI in the germline V gene. CDR3 length: 14 residues. V lost 6 bases to trimming and J lost 1 base, with 9 bases between them.

This clone turned up a few times. The rearrangement links TRBV5-1 to TRBJ2-3; perhaps TRBD2 as D (5 bases). CDR1 is SGHRS, CDR2 YFSETQ, per germline. Trimming left V 4 bases short and J 6 bases short, with 15 bases between. The CDR3 totals 14 residues. The DNA of the CDR3 is TGCGCCAGCAGCGTAACTAGTTCATCCGATACGCAGTATTTT. This sequence encodes CASSVTSSSDTQYF.

The chain employs TRBV28 and TRBJ2-1; 8 bases are shared with TRBD2. The CDR3 sequence is 15 residues long. Germline V gene lookup returns CDR1 MDHEN and CDR2 SYDVKM. V was pared by 10 bases and J by 5 bases, with 13 bases of the junction left unmatched. The CDR3 spells CATSPSGGVHNEQFF. The CDR3 DNA reads as TGTGCCACGTCCCCGTCGGGAGGGGTCCACAATGAGCAGTTCTTC. The full variable domain, rest sourced from reference TRBV28 and TRBJ2-1, is DVKVTQSSRYLVKRTGEKVFLECVQDMDHENMFWYRQDPGLGLRLIYFSYDVKMKEKGDIPEGYSVSREKKERFSLILESASTNQTSMYLCATSPSGGVHNEQFFGPGTRLTVL.

The chain employs TRBV6-6 and TRBJ2-7; D possibly corresponds to TRBD1 (5 bases). CDR3 size: 14 residues. Germline CDR1 reads MNHNY; CDR2 reads SVGAGI (reference sequence). Trimming pared 0 bases from V and 5 bases from J, leaving 11 bases between. CDR3 residues: CASSYSPGFDEQYF. CDR3 in DNA: TGTGCCAGCAGTTACTCACCAGGGTTCGACGAGCAGTACTTC.

The V and J genes are TRBV19 and TRBJ1-2, with D possibly matching TRBD1 (5 bases). The germline gives CDR1 LNHDA, CDR2 SQIVND (reference sequence). Trimming cost V 7 bases and J 8 bases, with 26 bases left between them. This CDR3 region has 16 residues. This chain's CDR3 is CASNRGDSGRLGGYTF. The DNA of the CDR3 is TGTGCCAGTAACCGAGGGGACTCCGGGCGCCTCGGGGGCTACACCTTC.

This clone has more than one count but fewer than ten. J is TRBJ2-5 and V is TRBV5-1; tentative D call: TRBD1 (6 bases). The germline V and J ends were trimmed by 7 bases and 1 base, with 14 bases remaining between them. Germline V gene lookup returns CDR1 SGHRS and CDR2 YFSETQ. The CDR3 is 14 residues long. The chain's CDR3 is CASHYTGTQETQYF. The CDR3 bases are TGCGCCAGCCACTACACAGGGACCCAAGAGACCCAGTACTTC.

In this sample, this clone turned up once. The chain employs TRBV29-1 and TRBJ1-2, with 7 bases identical to TRBD1. Germline V lookup: CDR1 SQVTM, CDR2 ANQGSEA. This CDR3 comprises 15 residues. V shed 6 bases and J 1 base; nucleotides not matched to a gene: 11. The CDR3 loop reads CSVVGQPDNNYGYTF. CDR3 nucleotide sequence: TGCAGCGTCGTGGGACAGCCGGACAATAACTATGGCTACACCTTC.

V and J are TRBV11-2 and TRBJ2-1; TRBD2 matches 11 bases. The V segment lost 2 bases and the J segment 7 bases; nucleotides outside the gene matches: 7. There are 16 residues in the CDR3. Germline V CDR1 and CDR2: SGHAT, FQNNGV. The CDR3 protein is CASSLIAGGVLNEQFF. DNA for the CDR3: TGTGCCAGCAGCTTAATAGCGGGAGGGGTTTTAAATGAGCAGTTCTTC.

The chain is built from TRBV28 and TRBJ1-2; 9 bases agree with TRBD1. CDR1 MDHEN and CDR2 SYDVKM come from the germline V gene. J gave up 0 bases and V 5 bases, and 16 bases lay outside the gene matches. This CDR3 spans 19 amino acids. The chain's CDR3 is CASSGLNPGQGVPNYGYTF. The CDR3 nucleotides read TGTGCCAGCAGTGGACTTAATCCGGGACAGGGAGTACCTAACTATGGCTACACCTTC.

The chain recombines TRBV19 with TRBJ2-1, with 8 positions matching TRBD2. Germline V gene data show CDR1 as LNHDA and CDR2 as SQIVND (reference sequence). This CDR3 is 17 amino acids long. Trimming removed 5 bases from V and 6 bases from J; junction bases left unmatched: 15. The CDR3 spells CASSRSSPGLVSNEQFF. CDR3 nucleotides: TGTGCCAGTAGTCGATCCTCTCCGGGACTAGTATCCAATGAGCAGTTCTTC.

Notes on this clone: Other DNA sequences in the same sample also yield this CDR3. The V and J genes are TRBV9 and TRBJ1-1; a possible D gene is TRBD1 (6 bases). Germline V gene lookup returns CDR1 SGDLS and CDR2 YYNGEE. The CDR3 runs 13 residues. Trimming left V 0 bases short and J 3 bases short, with 6 bases between. CDR3 sequence reads: CASSVEGDTEAFF. The CDR3 DNA sequence: TGTGCCAGCAGCGTAGAGGGGGACACTGAAGCTTTCTTT.

The CDR3 reads CASSGEGNTEAFF. The CDR3 nucleotides read TGTGCCAGTAGTGGCGAGGGGAACACTGAAGCTTTCTTT. V gene TRBV19 combines with J gene TRBJ1-1, with no clear D. Germline CDR1 reads LNHDA; CDR2 reads SQIVND (reference sequence). CDR3 length: 13 amino acids. Trimming removed 5 bases from V and 1 base from J, with 8 bases in between.

This clone was counted a few times. The V call is TRBV7-9, the J call TRBJ1-1; tentatively, D is TRBD1 (6 bases). Germline CDR1 SEHNR, CDR2 FQNEAQ (reference sequence). The V gene lost 5 bases and the J gene lost 5 bases, with 15 bases spanning the gap. This CDR3 spans 14 amino acids. The CDR3 DNA sequence: TGTGCCAGCAGCCCCGGGGCAGGGGAGACTGAAGCTTTCTTT. Translation: CASSPGAGETEAFF.

A note on this clone: Other DNA sequences within the sample encode an identical CDR3. The CDR3 is CSVETDSYEQYF. CDR3 coding DNA: TGCAGCGTGGAGACGGACTCCTACGAGCAGTACTTC. The chain employs TRBV29-1 and TRBJ2-7, with unresolved D. Germline lookup yields CDR1 SQVTM and CDR2 ANQGSEA. CDR3 length equals 12 residues. V was clipped by 6 bases and J by 0 bases, with 9 bases between them.

The chain combines TRBV18 with TRBJ2-2, with 10 bases aligning to TRBD1. Trimming removed 6 bases from V and 3 bases from J; junction bases left unmatched: 4. The CDR3 covers 15 residues. In germline, CDR1 is KGHSH, CDR2 LQKENI. CDR3 sequence (DNA): TGTGCCAGCTCGCAAGGGACAGGGGACACCGGGGAGCTGTTTTTT. Protein: CASSQGTGDTGELFF. The whole variable domain, filled in from reference TRBV18 and TRBJ2-2, reads NAGVMQNPRHLVRRRGQEARLRCSPMKGHSHVYWYRQLPEEGLKFMVYLQKENIIDESGMPKERFSAEFPKEGPSILRIQQVVRGDSAAYFCASSQGTGDTGELFFGEGSRLTVL.

V and J are TRBV4-3 and TRBJ2-1, with TRBD1 matching 9 bases. Trimming took 4 bases from V and 5 from J; bases not matched to a gene: 6. Germline V gene lookup returns CDR1 LGHNA and CDR2 YSLEER. The CDR3 is made up of 15 amino acids. Here the CDR3 DNA reads TGCGCCAGCAGCCGAACCGGGACAGGGAACAATGAGCAGTTCTTC. Translated: CASSRTGTGNNEQFF.

The count of this clone is one. The chain combines TRBV2 with TRBJ1-5; D is possibly TRBD1 (5 bases). V was shortened by 4 bases and J by 2 bases, with 12 bases between the two germline ends. The CDR3 is made up of 15 amino acids. Germline CDR1 and CDR2: SNHLY and FYNNEI. The CDR3 spells CASSGTQMGNQPQHF. Here the CDR3 DNA reads TGTGCCAGCAGTGGGACACAAATGGGCAATCAGCCCCAGCATTTT.

This rearrangement joins TRBV2 to TRBJ1-2, with D perhaps TRBD1 (6 bases). The V gene's germline CDR1 is SNHLY and CDR2 FYNNEI. The CDR3 is made up of 13 amino acids. Between the trimmed V and J ends, which lost 4 bases and 2 bases, there was a span of 8 bases. The CDR3 loop is CASSGTGNYGYTF. In nucleotides, the CDR3 is TGTGCCAGCAGTGGCACAGGGAACTATGGCTACACCTTC. Filled out from reference TRBV2 and TRBJ1-2, the complete variable domain reads EPEVTQTPSHQVTQMGQEVILRCVPISNHLYFYWYRQILGQKVEFLVSFYNNEISEKSEIFDDQFSVERPDGSNFTLKIRSTKLEDSAMYFCASSGTGNYGYTFGSGTRLTVV.